This T cell receptor beta chain was captured in a study of T cells after yellow fever vaccination. In this sample, this clonotype turned up a few times. This CDR3 contains 16 residues. V shed 4 bases, J shed 14 bases, and the junction held 19 bases outside the gene matches. Germline V gives CDR1 MNHEY, CDR2 SVGEGT. TCRdb recomputed calls from the 5' RACE reads with MiXCR, one row per CDR3 protein. This sample has a few hundred thousand distinct CDR3 sequences; 6.5% to 8.5% occur once, and the top ten carry 0.85%. The starting material was CD4+ T cells sorted from PBMCs, obtained 15 days after the yellow fever booster vaccination. This receptor was taken from a young man who received the YFV17D yellow fever vaccine. The V and J genes are TRBV6-2 or TRBV6-3 and TRBJ2-1; TRBD2 aligns across 8 bases. The CDR3 DNA reads as TGTGCCAGCAGTTCCCCTTCTAGCGGGTCCGGCGATATGGAGTTCTTC. Protein product: CASSSPSSGSGDMEFF.